This entry lists 15 T cell receptor beta chains sequenced from one sample in a study of blood T cell repertoires in COVID-19. Data came from immunoSEQ multiplex PCR; TCRdb stores just in-frame clones and leaves some out. The sample consists of approximately 300,000 clones, 90% of them appearing once. Material: PBMCs or T cells enriched from blood (not recorded which). These receptors came from a woman between 18 and 29 years old with acute COVID-19.

The V and J genes are TRBV10-3 and TRBJ2-1; D may be TRBD2 (5 bases). V lost 5 bases and J 11 bases, leaving 13 bases between the germline ends. Germline assignment: CDR1 ENHRY and CDR2 SYGVKD. The CDR3 runs to 12 residues. The CDR3 loop is CAISSQDLQQFF. The CDR3 DNA is TGTGCCATCAGTTCGCAGGACTTGCAGCAGTTCTTC.

This clone was recorded only once. V usage is TRBV15 and J usage is TRBJ1-1; 9 bases match TRBD1. Trimming took 6 bases from V and 4 from J; bases not matched to a gene: 6. There are 14 residues in the CDR3. Germline V gene lookup returns CDR1 LNHNV and CDR2 YYDKDF (reference sequence). CDR3 protein: CATSTDRGSTEAFF. The CDR3 DNA follows: TGTGCCACCAGTACGGACAGGGGAAGCACTGAAGCTTTCTTT.

V is TRBV11-2 and J is TRBJ1-4, with 7 nucleotides matching TRBD1. There are 14 residues in the CDR3. Germline V gene data show CDR1 as SGHAT and CDR2 as FQNNGV. V lost 5 bases, J lost 8 bases, and 8 bases stayed unmatched. CDR3 in amino acids: CASSQGDGQEKLFF. The CDR3, as DNA: TGTGCCAGCAGCCAGGGGGACGGCCAGGAAAAACTGTTTTTT. The whole variable domain, filled in from reference TRBV11-2 and TRBJ1-4, reads EAGVAQSPRYKIIEKRQSVAFWCNPISGHATLYWYQQILGQGPKLLIQFQNNGVVDDSQLPKDRFSAERLKGVDSTLKIQPAKLEDSAVYLCASSQGDGQEKLFFGSGTQLSVL.

The chain joins TRBV9 to TRBJ2-7; 11 nucleotides match TRBD1. The CDR3 has 15 residues. V lost 4 bases, J lost 7 bases, and 10 bases stayed unmatched. Germline V gives CDR1 SGDLS, CDR2 YYNGEE. The CDR3 nucleotides read TGTGCCAGCAGCTCCTCCGGGACAGGGGGGAGGGAGCAGTACTTC. Translated: CASSSSGTGGREQYF.

The V call is TRBV9, the J call TRBJ1-2, with 7 bases that match TRBD1. The CDR3 length is 16 residues. In germline, CDR1 is SGDLS, CDR2 YYNGEE. V was pared by 4 bases and J by 7 bases, with 16 bases of the junction left unmatched. The CDR3 DNA reads as TGTGCCAGCAGCCCGTCGGACAGGCCCCTATCGTCTGGCTACACCTTC. Encoded protein: CASSPSDRPLSSGYTF.

Only a few counts were recorded for this clone. This chain links TRBV5-1 with TRBJ2-1; possible D gene TRBD1, 5 bases. Per the germline V gene, CDR1 is SGHRS and CDR2 is YFSETQ. V dropped 0 bases and J dropped 9 bases, with 10 bases sitting between them. The CDR3 has 13 residues. CDR3: CASSLEGHGEQFF. The CDR3 bases are TGCGCCAGCAGCTTGGAGGGGCATGGTGAGCAGTTCTTC. The whole variable domain, filled in from reference TRBV5-1 and TRBJ2-1, reads KAGVTQTPRYLIKTRGQQVTLSCSPISGHRSVSWYQQTPGQGLQFLFEYFSETQRNKGNFPGRFSGRQFSNSRSEMNVSTLELGDSALYLCASSLEGHGEQFFGPGTRLTVL.

This sequence joins TRBV28 and TRBJ1-3, with D perhaps TRBD1 (6 bases). Germline V gives CDR1 MDHEN, CDR2 SYDVKM. The CDR3 is 16 amino acids. V lost 3 bases to trimming and J lost 4 bases, with 16 bases between them. DNA of the CDR3: TGTGCCAGCAGTTTCCAACCTACAGGGACCGGAAACACCATATATTTT. Amino acid sequence: CASSFQPTGTGNTIYF.

This rearrangement joins TRBV10-3 to TRBJ1-1, with 8 nucleotides matching TRBD1. The germline CDR1 and CDR2 sequences are ENHRY and SYGVKD. The CDR3 totals 12 residues. V lost 6 bases and J lost 4; bases outside the gene matches: 1. CDR3 DNA sequence: TGTGCCATCAGGGACAGGGTCACTGAAGCTTTCTTT. It encodes CAIRDRVTEAFF.

The J gene is TRBJ1-3, the V gene TRBV9; D unclear. CDR1 and CDR2 (germline): SGDLS, YYNGEE. Trimming took off 2 bases at V and 4 bases at J, with 16 bases between the two ends. The CDR3 spans 16 residues. CDR3 bases: TGTGCCAGCAGCGTTAGATCCCTACTTTCCGGAAACACCATATATTTT. It encodes CASSVRSLLSGNTIYF. Based on the CDR3 plus reference TRBV9 and TRBJ1-3, the full variable domain is DSGVTQTPKHLITATGQRVTLRCSPRSGDLSVYWYQQSLDQGLQFLIQYYNGEERAKGNILERFSAQQFPDLHSELNLSSLELGDSALYFCASSVRSLLSGNTIYFGEGSWLTVV.

The chain joins TRBV27 to TRBJ2-7, with D possibly matching TRBD2 (6 bases). V shed 6 bases and J shed 0 bases, with 9 bases lying between them. Germline assignment: CDR1 MNHEY and CDR2 SMNVEV (reference sequence). The CDR3 totals 13 residues. The CDR3 loop is CASSPGSSYEQYF. In DNA form, the CDR3 reads TGTGCCAGCAGCCCCGGGAGCTCCTACGAGCAGTACTTC.

This chain connects TRBV27 to TRBJ2-1; 13 nucleotides match TRBD2. Germline V gene lookup returns CDR1 MNHEY and CDR2 SMNVEV (reference sequence). This CDR3 is 16 amino acids long. Trimming took 5 bases from V and 8 from J; bases not matched to a gene: 9. The CDR3 here is CASSLSGLAGFYEQFF. In DNA, the CDR3 is TGTGCCAGCAGTCTCTCGGGACTAGCGGGATTCTATGAGCAGTTCTTC.

This clone was recorded once. CDR3 coding DNA: TGTGCCAGCAGTTTAGGGACAAGGACCAACTATGGCTACACCTTC. This sequence encodes CASSLGTRTNYGYTF. The gene calls are TRBV28 and TRBJ1-2; D perhaps matches TRBD1 (6 bases). The germline V gene encodes CDR1 MDHEN and CDR2 SYDVKM. This CDR3 contains 15 residues. The V end lost 2 bases, the J end lost 2 bases, and 12 bases lay between the germline ends.

J is TRBJ1-6 and V is TRBV2; D unclear. V lost 2 bases and J lost 10, with 6 bases in between. The germline gives CDR1 SNHLY, CDR2 FYNNEI. CDR3 length equals 12 residues. The CDR3 DNA sequence: TGTGCCAGCAGTGAACAACTCTCACCCCTCCACTTT. Its translation: CASSEQLSPLHF.

V gene TRBV29-1 combines with J gene TRBJ2-7, with D possibly TRBD2 on 6 matching bases. There are 15 residues in the CDR3. V lost 5 bases, J lost 3 bases, and 20 bases lay in between. The V gene's germline CDR1 is SQVTM and CDR2 ANQGSEA. CDR3 sequence (DNA): TGCAGCGTTTATGCGTATTTAGCGGCTGGCTACGAGCAGTACTTC. Residues: CSVYAYLAAGYEQYF.

CDR3 sequence (DNA): TGTGCCAGCAGCCAATTAACAGCCGGACAGATCACCGGGGAGCTGTTTTTT. Its translation is CASSQLTAGQITGELFF. The chain couples TRBV16 to TRBJ2-2; D may be TRBD1 (6 bases). Trimming shortened V by 1 base and J by 4 bases, and 16 bases separated the two germline ends. The CDR3 spans 17 residues. CDR1 is KGHSY and CDR2 is FQNENV in the germline V gene.